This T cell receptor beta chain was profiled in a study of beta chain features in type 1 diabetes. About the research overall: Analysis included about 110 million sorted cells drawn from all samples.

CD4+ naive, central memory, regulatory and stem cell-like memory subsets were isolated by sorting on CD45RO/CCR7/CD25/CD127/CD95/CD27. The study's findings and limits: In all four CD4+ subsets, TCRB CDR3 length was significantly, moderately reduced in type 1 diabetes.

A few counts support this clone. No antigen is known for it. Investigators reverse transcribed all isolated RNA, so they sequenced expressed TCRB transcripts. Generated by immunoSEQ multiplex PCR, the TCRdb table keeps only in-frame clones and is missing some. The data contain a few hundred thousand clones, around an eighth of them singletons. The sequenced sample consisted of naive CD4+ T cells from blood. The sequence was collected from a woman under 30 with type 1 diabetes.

The CDR3 here is CASSPSLPGIADTQYF. The CDR3 coding sequence is TGTGCCAGCTCACCCAGCCTCCCAGGTATCGCAGATACGCAGTATTTT. This rearrangement joins TRBV18 to TRBJ2-3; no reliable D call. The CDR3 runs 16 residues. The germline CDR1 and CDR2 sequences are KGHSH and LQKENI. With 3 bases removed from V and 4 bases from J, the gap between germline ends came to 17 bases.